This T cell receptor beta chain stems from a study of long-term antiretroviral therapy in people with HIV. Study-wide context: The oldest samples precede the 2015 immediate-ART recommendation by about a decade. Study conclusions and caveats: ART adherence, viral resistance and therapy changes went unrecorded. Once patients were on ART, diversity went higher but still fell short of transplant donor controls.

In its sample, this clone was seen a few times. Its antigen is still unknown. Run at survey level, the immunoSEQ assay was version v3.0. Clones were read by immunoSEQ multiplex PCR, and TCRdb kept only the in-frame ones, dropping some. This table has under 30,000 clones, roughly 78% appearing once. The V gene lost 5 bases and the J gene lost 2 bases, with 7 bases spanning the gap. The CDR3 spans 13 residues. Looked up from germline, CDR1 is LNHDA and CDR2 is SQIVND (reference sequence). The input for sequencing was unsorted PBMCs, taken 0.3 years after starting antiretroviral therapy. The receptor was derived from a man in his forties with HIV. The chain is built from TRBV19 and TRBJ2-1; D remains unclear. The CDR3 DNA follows: TGTGCCAGTAGTCATAGGGCCTACAATGAGCAGTTCTTC. Its translation is CASSHRAYNEQFF.